Below, 5 T cell receptor beta chains from the same sample are listed, as sequenced in a study of T cells in Graves' hyperthyroidism and ophthalmopathy. It was RNA transcripts that yielded the amplified TCR beta CDR3 regions. The TCR CDR3 first-round RT-PCR relied on the HTBI primer set. One entry per CDR3 protein results from TCRdb running MiXCR on the multiplex PCR reads. The sample records roughly 500,000 distinct CDR3 sequences, around 13% being singletons. The sequencing sample was made of blood. These receptors were collected from a woman aged 25 to 39 with Graves' hyperthyroidism that later progressed to Graves' ophthalmopathy.

This clonotype was seen ten or more times. The chain combines TRBV30 with TRBJ1-5, with TRBD1 as a possible D gene (6 bases). Deletions cut 2 bases from V and 4 bases from J, with 21 bases between. Germline CDR1 and CDR2: GTSNPN and SVGIG (reference sequence). The CDR3 has 17 amino acids. CDR3 in DNA: TGTGCCTGGAGTCCACGACTTGGGGGCCTGTGGAATCAGCCCCAGCATTTT. It encodes CAWSPRLGGLWNQPQHF.

This clonotype was detected only a few times. The chain has TRBV3-1 and TRBJ1-3; D is ambiguous. Germline assignment: CDR1 LGHDT and CDR2 YNNKEL (reference sequence). Trimming shortened V by 0 bases and J by 0 bases, and 6 bases separated the two germline ends. The CDR3 runs to 15 residues. As DNA, the CDR3 is TGTGCCAGCAGCCAAGATACGATCTCTGGAAACACCATATATTTT. The encoded protein is CASSQDTISGNTIYF.

This clonotype appeared many times. This chain connects TRBV7-3 to TRBJ1-1; a possible D gene is TRBD1 (5 bases). Germline V CDR1 and CDR2: SGHTA, FQGTGA. The CDR3 covers 15 residues. V lost 1 base and J 4 bases, leaving 13 bases between the germline ends. The CDR3 protein is CASSLNEGPGTEAFF. Written as DNA, the CDR3 is TGTGCCAGCAGCTTAAATGAGGGACCGGGCACTGAAGCTTTCTTT.

This clonotype was counted many times. The chain carries TRBV11-2 and TRBJ1-2, with 7 bases lining up with TRBD1. Trimming cost V 3 bases and J 0 bases; bases outside gene matches: 10. Germline V lookup: CDR1 SGHAT, CDR2 FQNNGV. The CDR3 consists of 17 residues. The CDR3 reads CASSFGTVGPSNYGYTF. The CDR3 DNA sequence: TGTGCCAGCAGCTTCGGGACAGTCGGACCTTCTAACTATGGCTACACCTTC.

A few counts support this clonotype. The chain combines TRBV27 with TRBJ2-5; TRBD2 agrees at 14 bases. Germline CDR1 reads MNHEY; CDR2 reads SMNVEV (reference sequence). This CDR3 has 18 residues. V lost 5 bases, J lost 4 bases, and 12 bases stayed unmatched. The CDR3 spells CASSPGGLAGGGRETQYF. The CDR3 bases are TGTGCCAGCAGTCCCGGAGGACTAGCGGGAGGAGGTCGAGAGACCCAGTACTTC.